The source of this T cell receptor beta chain is a study of blood T cell repertoires in COVID-19. The overall study: Acute and convalescent COVID-19 samples came from the United States, Italy and Spain. Nucleic acid was either cDNA or gDNA, and it came from T cells, B-cell-depleted T cells, or PBMCs.

Germline assignment: CDR1 SGHNT and CDR2 YYREEE (reference sequence). CDR3 length equals 14 residues. Deletions cut 0 bases from V and 0 bases from J, with 6 bases between. In the original processing: Reference gene primer amplification yielded estimated nucleated cell counts. Assay: immunoSEQ multiplex PCR; the TCRdb copy retains only in-frame clones and omits some. V and J calls and clone size come straight from that table; D and trimming were deduced from the DNA. The data show fewer than 500,000 clones, about nine tenths seen once. The V and J genes are TRBV5-4 and TRBJ1-2; D is unclear. This TCR came from a woman aged 25 to 39 with active or convalescent COVID-19. Sequenced: peripheral blood. CDR3 amino acids: CASSLDGTNYGYTF. The CDR3, as DNA: TGTGCCAGCAGCTTGGACGGTACTAACTATGGCTACACCTTC.